These 13 T cell receptor beta chains were sequenced from one sample in a study of T cells in narcolepsy. The data were produced by immunoSEQ multiplex PCR, yet TCRdb's version contains in-frame clones alone and is incomplete. The sample shows under 35,000 clones, around 80% of them seen only once. Sample: memory (CD45RA-) CD4+ T cells from blood. The receptors were sampled from a human donor in good health.

The chain has TRBV5-4 and TRBJ2-3; D is unresolved. The CDR3 consists of 12 residues. Per germline, CDR1 SGHNT and CDR2 YYREEE (reference sequence). Trimming shortened V by 1 base and J by 5 bases, and 5 bases separated the two germline ends. The CDR3: CASSLSVDTQYF. CDR3 nucleotides: TGTGCCAGCAGCTTGTCCGTAGATACGCAGTATTTT. Variable domain in full (rest from reference TRBV5-4 and TRBJ2-3): ETGVTQSPTHLIKTRGQQVTLRCSSQSGHNTVSWYQQALGQGPQFIFQYYREEENGRGNFPPRFSGLQFPNYSSELNVNALELDDSALYLCASSLSVDTQYFGPGTRLTVL.

V and J are TRBV5-1 and TRBJ2-7; possible D gene TRBD2, 6 bases. CDR1 is SGHRS, CDR2 YFSETQ, per germline. Trimming stripped 2 bases from V and 6 bases from J, with 12 bases between. CDR3 length: 13 amino acids. The CDR3 nucleotides read TGCGCCAGCAGCTTCCGGGGGACGGGCGAGCAGTACTTC. Translating gives CASSFRGTGEQYF.

This rearrangement joins TRBV6-6 to TRBJ2-3; TRBD1 matches 9 bases. V shed 7 bases, J shed 4 bases, and the junction held 9 bases outside the gene matches. From germline, CDR1 is MNHNY and CDR2 SVGAGI (reference sequence). The CDR3 totals 15 residues. In nucleotides, the CDR3 is TGTGCCAGCATCAAGGGACAGGGTTGGGCAGATACGCAGTATTTT. Translated: CASIKGQGWADTQYF.

This clone was observed a handful of times. CDR3 region: CASSIKAGGGGSTNEKLFF. The CDR3 bases are TGTGCCAGTAGTATTAAGGCTGGCGGGGGAGGATCAACTAATGAAAAACTGTTTTTT. The V and J genes are TRBV19 and TRBJ1-4; a possible D gene is TRBD1 (5 bases). Germline assignment: CDR1 LNHDA and CDR2 SQIVND (reference sequence). The CDR3 is made up of 19 amino acids. The V end was cut by 3 bases, the J end by 0 bases, with 20 bases between.

This chain joins TRBV7-2 and TRBJ1-4, with 9 bases that match TRBD1. V was clipped by 5 bases and J by 13 bases; unmatched bases: 8. The CDR3 is 13 amino acids. The germline CDR1 and CDR2 sequences are SGHTA and FQGNSA. The DNA of the CDR3 is TGTGCCAGCAGCCCTCGGGACAGGGTAACACTGTTTTTT. As protein: CASSPRDRVTLFF.

This chain joins TRBV2 and TRBJ1-2; no clear D. V was trimmed by 6 bases and J by 6 bases, leaving 5 bases between them. Germline CDR1 and CDR2: SNHLY and FYNNEI. This CDR3 is 10 amino acids long. In nucleotides, the CDR3 is TGTGCCAGCAGCCGGGATGGCTACACCTTC. Protein sequence: CASSRDGYTF.

The rearrangement uses TRBV7-9 and TRBJ2-7, with 8 bases matching TRBD2. Germline values: CDR1 SEHNR, CDR2 FQNEAQ (reference sequence). The trim removed 3 bases at V and 6 bases at J, leaving 10 bases unmatched. CDR3 length equals 15 residues. The CDR3 sequence: CASSFGRGGQSEQYF. The CDR3 DNA reads TGTGCCAGCAGCTTTGGTCGGGGGGGCCAGAGCGAGCAGTACTTC. The variable domain in full, with the rest retrieved from reference TRBV7-9 and TRBJ2-7, is DTGVSQNPRHKITKRGQNVTFRCDPISEHNRLYWYRQTLGQGPEFLTYFQNEAQLEKSRLLSDRFSAERPKGSFSTLEIQRTEQGDSAMYLCASSFGRGGQSEQYFGPGTRLTVT.

Of note for this clone: Germline is not matched at one junction end, which may reflect a read error. The rearrangement joins TRBV9 to TRBJ1-2; 9 bases match TRBD1. The CDR3 is made up of 15 amino acids. Germline V gene data show CDR1 as SGDLS and CDR2 as YYNGEE. The CDR3 protein is CASSVLGGQGYGYAF. The DNA for the CDR3 is TGTGCCAGCAGCGTTCTAGGGGGACAGGGTTATGGCTACGCCTTC.

This sequence joins TRBV10-2 and TRBJ2-2; D is possibly TRBD1 or TRBD2 (5 bases each). This CDR3 has 14 amino acids. Germline values: CDR1 WSHSY, CDR2 SAAADI. Trimming took 6 bases from V and 4 from J, leaving 12 bases between them. CDR3 loop: CASSRGVRTGELFF. Written as DNA, the CDR3 is TGCGCCAGCAGCCGGGGCGTACGCACCGGGGAGCTGTTTTTT.

The chain has TRBV4-2 and TRBJ2-1; TRBD2 matches 8 bases. The CDR3 contains 16 residues. Germline loops: CDR1 LGHNA, CDR2 YNFKEQ. V trimming: 1 base; J trimming: 8 bases; junction bases outside the gene matches: 10. The chain's CDR3 is CASSQVGRGGPDEQFF. CDR3 bases: TGTGCCAGCAGCCAAGTGGGCCGGGGGGGCCCCGATGAGCAGTTCTTC.

V usage is TRBV6-1 and J usage is TRBJ1-5; tentative D call: TRBD1 (6 bases). Germline CDR1 reads MNHNS; CDR2 reads SASEGT. CDR3 length: 16 residues. Trimming shortened V by 3 bases and J by 2 bases, and 14 bases separated the two germline ends. CDR3 DNA: TGTGCCAGCAGTGAGAGGGACATTGGACGCAATCAGCCCCAGCATTTT. It yields the protein CASSERDIGRNQPQHF.

V gene TRBV5-1 combines with J gene TRBJ2-7, with D possibly matching TRBD2 (5 bases). Looked up from germline, CDR1 is SGHRS and CDR2 is YFSETQ. Trimming removed 0 bases at V and 6 bases at J, with 13 bases between. The CDR3 is made up of 14 amino acids. In DNA, the CDR3 is TGCGCCAGCAGCTTGGGGGGAGATAGGCGCGAGCAGTACTTC. It codes for CASSLGGDRREQYF.

The chain links TRBV7-3 to TRBJ2-7; D gene ambiguous. Trimming shortened V by 5 bases and J by 4 bases, and 12 bases separated the two germline ends. Germline V gene sequence: CDR1 SGHTA, CDR2 FQGTGA. This CDR3 contains 13 residues. The DNA for the CDR3 is TGTGCCAGCAGCCCCTGGGAAGGATACGAGCAGTACTTC. Amino acid sequence: CASSPWEGYEQYF.